This TCR beta chain came from a study of blood T cell repertoires in COVID-19. Study details: In each case, the material was cDNA or gDNA derived from T cells, B-cell-depleted T cells, or PBMCs.

The table came from immunoSEQ multiplex PCR; TCRdb's copy has only in-frame clones and leaves some out. The table records hundreds of thousands of clones, approximately 90% of them present only once. The germline V gene encodes CDR1 SGHVS and CDR2 FQNEAQ. After removal of 5 bases from V and 1 base from J, the junction contained 5 bases not matched to a gene. This CDR3 is 15 amino acids long. The sequence derives from a woman aged 25 to 39 with active or convalescent COVID-19. Sequencing was performed on peripheral blood. V usage is TRBV7-8 and J usage is TRBJ1-3; 7 bases line up with TRBD1. DNA of the CDR3: TGTGCCAGCAGCCCCCAGACAGGGTCTGGAAACACCATATATTTT. Translation gives CASSPQTGSGNTIYF.